The table lists the clone carrying this T cell receptor beta chain with many counts. Regarding time point: sample taken at primary tumor resection. No cell sorting; template was whole RNA from tumor, lung tissue or PBMC. The record originates from a study of spatial heterogeneity in lung cancer. Via MiXCR, TCRdb re-called the 5' RACE reads, giving one row per CDR3 protein. This sample has tens of thousands of distinct CDR3 sequences; 10% to 15% occur once, and the top ten carry 4.6%. The V end was cut by 5 bases, the J end by 7 bases, with 11 bases between. This CDR3 spans 12 amino acids. Germline assignment: CDR1 SGHTA and CDR2 FQGTGA.

This sequence was found in a male donor with early-stage non-small cell lung cancer. Source: PBMCs, taken at surgery. This chain connects TRBV7-3 to TRBJ1-1; D is possibly TRBD1 (6 bases). The chain's CDR3 is CASSGTGSEAFF. For the CDR3, the DNA is TGTGCCAGCAGCGGCACAGGGAGTGAAGCTTTCTTT.